This record covers a single TCR beta chain. What it binds is unknown. The CDR3 is 14 amino acids. In germline, CDR1 is MNHEY, CDR2 SVGAGI. J gave up 2 bases and V 6 bases, and 6 bases lay outside the gene matches. Only in-frame clones appear in the TCRdb table, and some are missing; sequencing was by immunoSEQ multiplex PCR. Of 90,000 to 100,000 clones detected, about 96% appear once; the ten largest clones hold roughly 2.1%. This specimen comes from a study of OX40 agonist ivuxolimab in advanced cancers. Study-level information: Partial responses were observed in three patients, of whom one had hepatocellular carcinoma and two had cutaneous melanoma.

Overall study results and limits: Several nonresponders also turned out to have low normalized T-cell clonal expansion.

This sequence was found in an adult with an advanced solid tumor such as melanoma, head and neck, liver or kidney cancer. The rearrangement joins TRBV6-5 to TRBJ2-7; TRBD2 matches at 8 bases. Specimen: CD4+ or CD8+ T cells sorted from blood, collected in a trial of the OX40 agonist ivuxolimab. CDR3 sequence (DNA): TGTGCCAGCAGGGTGGCGGGGGGCCCCTACGAGCAGTACTTC. This gives the protein CASRVAGGPYEQYF.